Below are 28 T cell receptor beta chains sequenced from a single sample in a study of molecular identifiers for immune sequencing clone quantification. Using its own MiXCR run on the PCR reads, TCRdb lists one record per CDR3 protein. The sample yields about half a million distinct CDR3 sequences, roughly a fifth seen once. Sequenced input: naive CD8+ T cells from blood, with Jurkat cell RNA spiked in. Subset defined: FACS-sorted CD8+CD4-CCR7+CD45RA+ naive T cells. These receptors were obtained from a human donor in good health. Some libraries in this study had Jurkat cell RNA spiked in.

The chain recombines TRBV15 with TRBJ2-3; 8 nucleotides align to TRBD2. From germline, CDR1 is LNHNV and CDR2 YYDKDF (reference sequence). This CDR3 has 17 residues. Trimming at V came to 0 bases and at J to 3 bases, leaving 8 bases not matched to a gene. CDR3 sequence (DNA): TGTGCCACCAGCAGAGACCCGTTCGGGGGGGCGACAGATACGCAGTATTTT. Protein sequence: CATSRDPFGGATDTQYF.

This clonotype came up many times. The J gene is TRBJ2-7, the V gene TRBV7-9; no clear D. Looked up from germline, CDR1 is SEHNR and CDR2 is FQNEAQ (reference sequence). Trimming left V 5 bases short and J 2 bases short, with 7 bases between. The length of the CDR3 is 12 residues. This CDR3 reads CASSDKAYEQYF. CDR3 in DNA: TGTGCCAGCAGCGACAAGGCCTACGAGCAGTACTTC.

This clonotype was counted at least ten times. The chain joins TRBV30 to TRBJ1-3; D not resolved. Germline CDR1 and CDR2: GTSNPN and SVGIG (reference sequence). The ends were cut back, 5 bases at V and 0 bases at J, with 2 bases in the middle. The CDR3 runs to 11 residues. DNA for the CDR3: TGTGCCTGGTCCTCTGGAAACACCATATATTTT. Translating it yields CAWSSGNTIYF.

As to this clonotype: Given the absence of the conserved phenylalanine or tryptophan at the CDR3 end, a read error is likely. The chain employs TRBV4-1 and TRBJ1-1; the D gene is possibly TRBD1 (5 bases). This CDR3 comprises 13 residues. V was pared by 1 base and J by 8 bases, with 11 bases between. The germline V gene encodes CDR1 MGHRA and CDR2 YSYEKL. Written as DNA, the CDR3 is TGCGCCAGCAGCCAAGGTTCCGGGACGGAAGCTTTCTCT. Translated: CASSQGSGTEAFS.

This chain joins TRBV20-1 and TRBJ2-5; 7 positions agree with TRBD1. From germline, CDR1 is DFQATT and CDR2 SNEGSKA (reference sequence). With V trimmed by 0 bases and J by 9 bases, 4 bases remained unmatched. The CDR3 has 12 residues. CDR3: CSARETGVAQYF. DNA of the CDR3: TGCAGTGCTAGAGAAACAGGGGTTGCCCAGTACTTC.

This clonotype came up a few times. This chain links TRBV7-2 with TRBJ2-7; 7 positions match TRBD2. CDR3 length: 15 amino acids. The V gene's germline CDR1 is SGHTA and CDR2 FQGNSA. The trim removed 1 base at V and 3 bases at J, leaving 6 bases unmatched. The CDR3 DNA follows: TGTGCCAGCAGCTTAGATGGCGGGAGAGGCTACGAGCAGTACTTC. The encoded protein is CASSLDGGRGYEQYF.

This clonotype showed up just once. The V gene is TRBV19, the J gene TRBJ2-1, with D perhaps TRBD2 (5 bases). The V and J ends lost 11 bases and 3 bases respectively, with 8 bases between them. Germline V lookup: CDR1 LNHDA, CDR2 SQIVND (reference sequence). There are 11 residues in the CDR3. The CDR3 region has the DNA TGTGCCGCGGGCAGCTACAATGAGCAGTTCTTC. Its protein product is CAAGSYNEQFF.

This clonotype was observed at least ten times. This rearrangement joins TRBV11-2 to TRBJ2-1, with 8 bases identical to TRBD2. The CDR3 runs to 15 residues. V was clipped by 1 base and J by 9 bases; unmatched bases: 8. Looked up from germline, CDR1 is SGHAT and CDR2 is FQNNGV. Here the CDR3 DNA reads TGTGCCAGCAGCTTAGGGGTAGCGGGGTCTCCTGAGCAGTTCTTC. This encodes CASSLGVAGSPEQFF.

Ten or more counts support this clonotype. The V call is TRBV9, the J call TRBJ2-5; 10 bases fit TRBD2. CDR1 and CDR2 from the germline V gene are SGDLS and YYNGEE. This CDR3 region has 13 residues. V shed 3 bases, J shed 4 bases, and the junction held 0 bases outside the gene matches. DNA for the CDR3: TGTGCCAGCAGCGGACTAGCGGGAGAGACCCAGTACTTC. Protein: CASSGLAGETQYF.

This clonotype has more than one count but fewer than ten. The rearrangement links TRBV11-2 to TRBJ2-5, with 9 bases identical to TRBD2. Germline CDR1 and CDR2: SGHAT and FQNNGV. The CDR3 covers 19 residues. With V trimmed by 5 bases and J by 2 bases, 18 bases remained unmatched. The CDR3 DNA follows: TGTGCCAGCAGCCTTCTTAGAGTTGGGACTAGCAGGGTACAAGAGACCCAGTACTTC. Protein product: CASSLLRVGTSRVQETQYF. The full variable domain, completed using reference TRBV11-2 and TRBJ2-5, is EAGVAQSPRYKIIEKRQSVAFWCNPISGHATLYWYQQILGQGPKLLIQFQNNGVVDDSQLPKDRFSAERLKGVDSTLKIQPAKLEDSAVYLCASSLLRVGTSRVQETQYFGPGTRLLVL.

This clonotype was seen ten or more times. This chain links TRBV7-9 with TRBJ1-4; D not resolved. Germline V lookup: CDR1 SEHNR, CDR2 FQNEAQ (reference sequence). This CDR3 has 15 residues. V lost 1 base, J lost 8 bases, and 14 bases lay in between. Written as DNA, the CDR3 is TGTGCCAGCAGCTTAGAAGTTGGAATGATCGAAAAACTGTTTTTT. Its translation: CASSLEVGMIEKLFF.

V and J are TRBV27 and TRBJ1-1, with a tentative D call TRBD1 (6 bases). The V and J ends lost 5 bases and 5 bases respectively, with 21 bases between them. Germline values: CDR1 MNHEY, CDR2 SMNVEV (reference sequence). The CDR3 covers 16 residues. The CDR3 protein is CASSTRDITMGTEAFF. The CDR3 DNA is TGTGCCAGCAGTACAAGGGACATAACCATGGGGACTGAAGCTTTCTTT.

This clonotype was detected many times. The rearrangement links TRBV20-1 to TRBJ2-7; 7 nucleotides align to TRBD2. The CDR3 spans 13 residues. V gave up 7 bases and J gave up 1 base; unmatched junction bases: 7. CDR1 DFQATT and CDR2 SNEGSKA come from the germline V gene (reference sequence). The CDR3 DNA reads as TGCAGTGGGCGGCGGGAGTTGTCCTACGAGCAGTACTTC. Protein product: CSGRRELSYEQYF.

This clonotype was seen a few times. The chain's CDR3 is CASRSTGANEKLFF. CDR3 coding DNA: TGTGCCAGCAGGTCGACAGGGGCTAATGAAAAACTGTTTTTT. The chain is built from TRBV12-3 or TRBV12-4 and TRBJ1-4; 8 positions match TRBD1. There are 14 residues in the CDR3. Losses at the gene ends were 6 bases for V and 3 bases for J; bases not matched to a gene: 3.

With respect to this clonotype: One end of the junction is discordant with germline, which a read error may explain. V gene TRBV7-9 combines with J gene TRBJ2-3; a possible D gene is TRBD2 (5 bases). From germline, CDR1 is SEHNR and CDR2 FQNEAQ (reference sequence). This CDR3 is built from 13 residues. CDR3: CASSPGYKDTQCF. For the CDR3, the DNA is TGTGCCAGCAGCCCGGGGTATAAAGATACGCAGTGTTTT.

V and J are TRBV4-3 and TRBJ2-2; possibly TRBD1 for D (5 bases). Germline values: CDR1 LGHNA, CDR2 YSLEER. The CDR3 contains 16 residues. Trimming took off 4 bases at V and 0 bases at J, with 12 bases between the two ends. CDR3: CASSPDRGSNTGELFF. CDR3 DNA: TGCGCCAGCAGCCCCGATAGGGGATCGAACACCGGGGAGCTGTTTTTT.

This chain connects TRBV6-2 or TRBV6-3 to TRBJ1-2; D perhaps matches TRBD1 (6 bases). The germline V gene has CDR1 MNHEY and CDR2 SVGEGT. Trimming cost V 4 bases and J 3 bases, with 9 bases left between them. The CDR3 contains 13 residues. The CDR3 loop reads CASSWDTYYGYTF. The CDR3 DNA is TGTGCCAGCAGTTGGGACACATACTATGGCTACACCTTC.

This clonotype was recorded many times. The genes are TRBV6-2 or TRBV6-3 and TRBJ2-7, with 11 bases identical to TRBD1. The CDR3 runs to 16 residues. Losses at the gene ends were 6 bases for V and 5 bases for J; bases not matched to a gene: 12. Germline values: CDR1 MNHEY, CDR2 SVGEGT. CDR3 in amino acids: CASRSLAGTGGNEQYF. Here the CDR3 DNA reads TGTGCCAGCAGGAGCCTCGCCGGGACAGGGGGTAACGAGCAGTACTTC.

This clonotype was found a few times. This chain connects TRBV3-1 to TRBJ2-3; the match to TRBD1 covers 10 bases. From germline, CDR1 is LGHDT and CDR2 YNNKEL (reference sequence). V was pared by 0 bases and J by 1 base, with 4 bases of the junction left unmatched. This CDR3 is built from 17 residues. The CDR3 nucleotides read TGTGCCAGCAGCCAAGATTTTGGGACAGGGGGCACAGATACGCAGTATTTT. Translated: CASSQDFGTGGTDTQYF.

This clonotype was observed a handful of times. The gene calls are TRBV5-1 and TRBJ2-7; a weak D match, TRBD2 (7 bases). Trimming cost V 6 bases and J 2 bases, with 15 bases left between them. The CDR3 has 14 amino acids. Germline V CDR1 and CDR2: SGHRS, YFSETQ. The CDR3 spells CASTWAGDTYEQYF. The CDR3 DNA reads TGCGCCAGCACCTGGGCGGGGGACACCTACGAGCAGTACTTC.

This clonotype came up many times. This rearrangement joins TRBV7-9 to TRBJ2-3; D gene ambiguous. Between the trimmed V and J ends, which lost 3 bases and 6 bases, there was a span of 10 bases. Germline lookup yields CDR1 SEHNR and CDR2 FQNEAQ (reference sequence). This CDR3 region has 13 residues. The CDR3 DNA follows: TGTGCCAGCAGCTTTGGGGTCGGGGATACGCAGTATTTT. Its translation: CASSFGVGDTQYF.

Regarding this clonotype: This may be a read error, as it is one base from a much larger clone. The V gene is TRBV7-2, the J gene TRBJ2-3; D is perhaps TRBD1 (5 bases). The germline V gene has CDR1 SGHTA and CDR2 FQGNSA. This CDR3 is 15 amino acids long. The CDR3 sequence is CASSPGAGYTGTQYF. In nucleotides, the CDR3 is TGTGCCAGCAGCCCGGGCGCAGGGTACACAGGTACGCAGTATTTT. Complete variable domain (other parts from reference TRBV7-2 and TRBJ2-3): GAGVSQSPSNKVTEKGKDVELRCDPISGHTALYWYRQSLGQGLEFLIYFQGNSAPDKSGLPSDRFSAERTGGSVSTLTIQRTQQEDSAVYLCASSPGAGYTGTQYFGPGTRLTVL.

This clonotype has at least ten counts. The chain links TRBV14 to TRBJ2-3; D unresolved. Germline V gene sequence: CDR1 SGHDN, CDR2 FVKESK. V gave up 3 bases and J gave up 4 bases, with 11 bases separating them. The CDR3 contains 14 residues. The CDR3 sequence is CASSQLSIPDTQYF. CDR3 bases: TGTGCCAGCAGCCAGCTCAGCATACCAGATACGCAGTATTTT.

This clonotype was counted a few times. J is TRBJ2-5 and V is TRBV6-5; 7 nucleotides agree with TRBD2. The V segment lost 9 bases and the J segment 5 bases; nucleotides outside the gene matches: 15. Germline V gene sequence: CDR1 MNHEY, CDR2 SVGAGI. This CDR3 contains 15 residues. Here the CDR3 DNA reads TGTGCCAGTTCACCCTCGGGGGGAGGCCGGGAGACCCAGTACTTC. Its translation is CASSPSGGGRETQYF.

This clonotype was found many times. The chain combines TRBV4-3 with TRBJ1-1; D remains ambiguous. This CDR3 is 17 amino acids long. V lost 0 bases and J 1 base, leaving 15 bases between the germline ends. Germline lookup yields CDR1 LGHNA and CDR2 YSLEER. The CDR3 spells CASSQDRAGQTNTEAFF. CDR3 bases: TGCGCCAGCAGCCAAGATCGTGCCGGGCAGACGAACACTGAAGCTTTCTTT.

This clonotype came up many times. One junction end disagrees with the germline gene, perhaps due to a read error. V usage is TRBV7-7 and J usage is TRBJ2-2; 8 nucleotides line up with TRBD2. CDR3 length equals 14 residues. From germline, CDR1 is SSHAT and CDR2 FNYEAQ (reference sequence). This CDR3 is CASKKRESTGELFF. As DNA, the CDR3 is TGTGCTAGCAAGAAGCGGGAGAGCACCGGGGAGCTGTTTTTT.

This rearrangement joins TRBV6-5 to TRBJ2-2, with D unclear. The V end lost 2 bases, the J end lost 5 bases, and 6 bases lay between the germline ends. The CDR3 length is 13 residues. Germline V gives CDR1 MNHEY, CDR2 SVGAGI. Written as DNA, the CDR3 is TGTGCCAGCAGTTACCTCGTGACCGGGGAGCTGTTTTTT. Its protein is CASSYLVTGELFF.

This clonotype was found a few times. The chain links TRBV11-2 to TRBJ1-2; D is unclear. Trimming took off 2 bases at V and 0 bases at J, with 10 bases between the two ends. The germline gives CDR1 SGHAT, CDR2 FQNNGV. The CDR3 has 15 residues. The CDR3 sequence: CASSLLASANYGYTF. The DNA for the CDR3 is TGTGCCAGCAGCTTATTGGCCTCAGCTAACTATGGCTACACCTTC.